This is a list of T cell receptor beta chains from one sample in a study of T cells in localized non-small cell lung cancer. Sequencing was performed with immunoSEQ multiplex PCR; in TCRdb, only in-frame clones are kept and a portion is missing. This table holds tens of thousands of clones, roughly 91% found once. The sample here was peripheral blood, taken before any cancer treatment. The receptor set was obtained from a woman aged 35-75 years with stage I squamous cell lung carcinoma. Each CDR3 is given without its conserved first and last residue. Fields, in order: J gene, D gene, V gene, CDR3 protein. D genes are given only for firm matches.

>TRBJ1-5|TRBD1|TRBV18
ASSPTSDRVDAPQH
>TRBJ2-7|-|TRBV21-1
ASSKGPAGYEQY
>TRBJ1-4|-|TRBV21-1
ASSNRGRCEKLF
>TRBJ2-5|-|TRBV2
ASRGDFGTQY
>TRBJ1-1|TRBD1|TRBV9
ASSVEGATPHEAF
>TRBJ2-3|TRBD2|TRBV27
ASSQRLAGGLDTQY
>TRBJ1-2|-|TRBV14
ASSKEQVNGYT
>TRBJ1-6|TRBD1|TRBV7-8
ASSLRTGVSNSPLH
>TRBJ1-1|-|TRBV5-1
ASSSNEVGTAF
>TRBJ1-4|-|TRBV6-1
ASSEDGWGLGNEKLF
>TRBJ1-2|-|TRBV25-1
ASSESLDFGYT
>TRBJ1-1|-|TRBV5-4
ASSPPPDRNTEAF
>TRBJ2-7|TRBD1|TRBV13
ASSLDGTEAYEQY
>TRBJ1-3|-|TRBV19
ASSTASGNTIY
>TRBJ1-2|-|TRBV5-1
ASSLGTANYGYT
>TRBJ1-5|-|TRBV19
ASSWGRDNQPQH
>TRBJ1-6|-|TRBV30
AWRGRSSNSPLH
>TRBJ2-5|-|TRBV5-4
ASSLNRGGETQY
>TRBJ1-2|-|TRBV7-9
ASSLGPLELEDGYT
>TRBJ2-7|TRBD1|TRBV5-4
ASTSSKTGGLNEQY
>TRBJ2-1|TRBD2|TRBV9
ASSQGTSVNEQF
>TRBJ2-1|TRBD2|TRBV15
ATSRGAGGPENEQF
>TRBJ1-1|TRBD1|TRBV11-2
ASSWSGTGGTEAF
>TRBJ1-6|-|TRBV6-5
ASSYRAGEFGSPLH
>TRBJ1-2|-|TRBV28
ASSLGLGREYGYT
>TRBJ2-7|-|TRBV7-9
ASRGLDYEQY
>TRBJ1-4|-|TRBV18
ASSPDTIGEKLF
>TRBJ1-1|-|TRBV18
ASSPQGRTEAF
>TRBJ1-2|-|TRBV29-1
SVAPGGLGYT
>TRBJ1-1|TRBD1|TRBV30
AWNPGGVYTEAF
>TRBJ1-2|TRBD1|TRBV10-3
AIRGGQGARGYT
>TRBJ2-1|-|TRBV4-2
ASSQAGNEQF